What follows describes a single T cell receptor (beta chain). The data are from a study of identical twins. Germline-derived CDR1 and CDR2 are MDHEN and SYDVKM. The CDR3 spans 13 residues. V was cut by 5 bases and J by 6 bases, with 13 bases left in between. TCRdb processed the 5' RACE reads anew with MiXCR; each CDR3 protein has one entry. The data show 700,000 to 950,000 distinct CDR3 sequences, roughly an eighth seen once. This sample was shared with a second study, whose subject was yellow fever vaccine responses in identical twins.

The material sequenced was PBMCs. This TCR derives from a woman aged 18-35 years in good health. The gene calls are TRBV28 and TRBJ1-2; tentatively, D is TRBD1 (6 bases). The CDR3 DNA follows: TGTGCCAGCAGTCCAACAGGGTGGAATGGCTACACCTTC. Its translation is CASSPTGWNGYTF.